The clone carrying this TCR beta chain was observed many times. What it binds is unknown. This entry comes from a study of T-cell reconstitution after alpha-beta-depleted transplantation in children. Whole-study findings and limits: After one year, T-cell counts and TCRbeta diversity mostly came from new T cells.

Germline CDR1 SQVTM, CDR2 ANQGSEA. V lost 2 bases and J lost 4, with 17 bases in between. The CDR3 extends over 15 amino acids. Unique molecular identifiers tagged the TCRbeta library. MiXCR, applied by TCRdb to the PCR reads, yields one record per CDR3 protein. Of fewer than 700,000 distinct CDR3 sequences in the sample, 10% to 15% were seen once. The V gene is TRBV29-1, the J gene TRBJ1-2; D might be TRBD1 (5 bases). The receptor was derived from a male patient younger than 18 who had a stem cell transplant for acute myeloid leukemia, so the T cells may come from the graft donor. Here the sequenced sample was PBMCs, mostly from graft donor cells, taken 360 days after TCRalphabeta/CD19-depleted stem cell transplant. CDR3 bases: TGCAGCGTTGAACTGGGACCCCTGGTTGGCTATGGCTACACCTTC. It yields the protein CSVELGPLVGYGYTF.